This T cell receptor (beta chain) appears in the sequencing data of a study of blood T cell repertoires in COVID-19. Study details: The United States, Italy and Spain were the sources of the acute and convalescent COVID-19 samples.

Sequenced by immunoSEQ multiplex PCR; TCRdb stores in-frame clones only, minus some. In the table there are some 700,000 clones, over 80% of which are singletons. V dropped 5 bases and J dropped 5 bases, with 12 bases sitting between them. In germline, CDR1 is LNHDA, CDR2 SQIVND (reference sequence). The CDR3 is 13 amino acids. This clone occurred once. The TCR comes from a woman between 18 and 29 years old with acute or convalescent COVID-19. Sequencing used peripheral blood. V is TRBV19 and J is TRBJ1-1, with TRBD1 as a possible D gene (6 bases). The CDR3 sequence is CASSGQMGTEAFF. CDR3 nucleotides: TGTGCCAGTAGTGGACAGATGGGGACTGAAGCTTTCTTT.